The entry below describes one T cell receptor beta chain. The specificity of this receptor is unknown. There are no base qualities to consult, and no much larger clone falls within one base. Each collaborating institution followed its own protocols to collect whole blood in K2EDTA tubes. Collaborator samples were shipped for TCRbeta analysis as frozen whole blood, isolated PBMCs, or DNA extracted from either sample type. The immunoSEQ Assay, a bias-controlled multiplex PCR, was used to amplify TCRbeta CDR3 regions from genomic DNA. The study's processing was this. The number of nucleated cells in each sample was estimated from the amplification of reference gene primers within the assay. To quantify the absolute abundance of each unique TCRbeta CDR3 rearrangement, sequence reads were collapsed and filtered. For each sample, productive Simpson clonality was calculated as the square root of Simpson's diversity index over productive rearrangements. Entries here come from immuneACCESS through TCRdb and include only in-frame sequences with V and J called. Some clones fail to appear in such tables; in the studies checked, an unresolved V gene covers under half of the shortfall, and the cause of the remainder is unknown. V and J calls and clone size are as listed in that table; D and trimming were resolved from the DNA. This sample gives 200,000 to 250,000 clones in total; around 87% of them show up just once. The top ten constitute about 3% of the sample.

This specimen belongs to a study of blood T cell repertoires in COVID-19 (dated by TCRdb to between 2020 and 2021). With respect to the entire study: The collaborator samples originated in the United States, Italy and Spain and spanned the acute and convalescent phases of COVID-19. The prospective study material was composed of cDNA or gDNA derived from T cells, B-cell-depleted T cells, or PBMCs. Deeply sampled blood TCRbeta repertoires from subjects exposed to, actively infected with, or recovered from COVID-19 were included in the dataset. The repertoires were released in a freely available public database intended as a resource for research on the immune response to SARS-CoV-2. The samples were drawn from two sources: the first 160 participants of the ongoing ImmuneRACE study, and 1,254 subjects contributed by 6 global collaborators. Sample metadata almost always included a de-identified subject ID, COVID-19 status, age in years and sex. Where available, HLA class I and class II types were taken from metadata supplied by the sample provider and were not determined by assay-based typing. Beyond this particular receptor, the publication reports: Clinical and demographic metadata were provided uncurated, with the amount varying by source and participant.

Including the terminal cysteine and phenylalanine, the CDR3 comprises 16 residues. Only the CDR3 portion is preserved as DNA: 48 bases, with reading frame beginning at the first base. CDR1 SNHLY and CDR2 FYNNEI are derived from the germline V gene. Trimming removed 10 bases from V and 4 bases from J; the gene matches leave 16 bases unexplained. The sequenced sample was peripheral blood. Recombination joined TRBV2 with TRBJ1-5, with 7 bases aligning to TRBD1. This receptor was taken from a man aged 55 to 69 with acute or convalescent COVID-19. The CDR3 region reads CATGRDRDSLNQPQHF. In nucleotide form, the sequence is TGTGCCACCGGGCGAGACCGGGACAGCCTTAATCAGCCCCAGCATTTT.